These 13 T cell receptor beta chains share one sample of origin, sequenced in a study of blood T cell repertoires in COVID-19. The table came from immunoSEQ multiplex PCR; TCRdb's copy has only in-frame clones and leaves some out. The table shows 150,000 to 250,000 clones, with roughly 82% occurring only once. Sequencing was performed on PBMCs or T cells enriched from blood (not recorded which). The receptors were sampled from a man aged 40-49 years who had recovered from COVID-19.

This clone was seen just once. The chain uses TRBV5-8 and TRBJ2-6; D may be TRBD1 (5 bases). Deletions cut 3 bases from V and 0 bases from J, with 7 bases between. Germline CDR1 reads SGHTS; CDR2 reads YDEGEE. The CDR3 has 15 residues. The CDR3 is CASSYRNSGANVLTF. The CDR3 DNA is TGTGCCAGCAGCTACAGGAACTCTGGGGCCAACGTCCTGACTTTC.

The V call is TRBV2, the J call TRBJ1-2, with TRBD1 matching over 7 bases. Per germline, CDR1 SNHLY and CDR2 FYNNEI. The CDR3 is 14 amino acids. J lost 6 bases, V lost 5 bases, and 9 bases had no gene match. The CDR3 loop reads CASSSAGGGDGYTF. CDR3 DNA: TGTGCCAGCAGTTCCGCAGGAGGGGGCGATGGCTACACCTTC.

V is TRBV24-1 and J is TRBJ2-2, with TRBD2 identical over 12 bases. The V gene end was trimmed by 3 bases and the J gene end by 0 bases; junction bases not matched to a gene: 7. Germline CDR1 and CDR2: KGHDR and SFDVKD. This CDR3 comprises 19 residues. The CDR3 coding sequence is TGTGCCACCAGTGATGCTGGACTAGCGGGGAGATCGAACACCGGGGAGCTGTTTTTT. This sequence encodes CATSDAGLAGRSNTGELFF.

This rearrangement joins TRBV28 to TRBJ1-2; 10 bases map to TRBD1. V was clipped by 6 bases and J by 7 bases; unmatched bases: 5. CDR1 is MDHEN and CDR2 is SYDVKM in the germline V gene. The CDR3 runs 13 residues. In nucleotides, the CDR3 is TGTGCCAGCAGCGAGGGACAGGGGCCTGGCTACACCTTC. Its protein product is CASSEGQGPGYTF.

This clone was detected only a few times. The chain combines TRBV9 with TRBJ2-2; D is unresolved. V was clipped by 0 bases and J by 6 bases, with 3 bases between them. The CDR3 is 12 residues long. Germline V CDR1 and CDR2: SGDLS, YYNGEE. This CDR3 reads CASSVVAGELFF. In nucleotides, the CDR3 is TGTGCCAGCAGCGTAGTAGCCGGGGAGCTGTTTTTT.

The chain couples TRBV10-3 to TRBJ1-5, with D possibly being TRBD1 (6 bases). This CDR3 region has 14 residues. The germline CDR1 and CDR2 sequences are ENHRY and SYGVKD. The V end was cut by 10 bases, the J end by 0 bases, with 13 bases between. CDR3 DNA: TGTGCCACCTGGGACAAACATAGCAATCAGCCCCAGCATTTT. Protein product: CATWDKHSNQPQHF.

This chain joins TRBV27 and TRBJ2-7, with D tentatively TRBD2 (5 bases). The germline gives CDR1 MNHEY, CDR2 SMNVEV (reference sequence). The CDR3 covers 14 residues. The V end was cut by 3 bases, the J end by 5 bases, with 14 bases between. CDR3 bases: TGTGCCAGCAGTTTTCGGCGGGCCGGGGACGAGCAGTACTTC. Its protein is CASSFRRAGDEQYF.

V usage is TRBV6-5 and J usage is TRBJ2-7, with TRBD2 identical over 10 bases. The CDR3 is made up of 14 amino acids. Trimming took 2 bases from V and 3 from J; bases not matched to a gene: 1. Germline CDR1 is MNHEY and CDR2 is SVGAGI. The CDR3 region is CASSYTSGNYEQYF. The CDR3 DNA reads as TGTGCCAGCAGTTACACTAGCGGGAACTACGAGCAGTACTTC.

The chain joins TRBV7-6 to TRBJ1-5; 8 bases agree with TRBD1. Germline CDR1 and CDR2: SGHVS and FNYEAQ. The CDR3 covers 14 residues. The V gene end was trimmed by 5 bases and the J gene end by 7 bases; junction bases not matched to a gene: 7. CDR3 protein: CASSQQDRVQPQHF. CDR3 coding DNA: TGTGCCAGCAGCCAGCAGGACAGGGTGCAGCCCCAGCATTTT.

The J gene is TRBJ1-1, the V gene TRBV19, with 8 bases fitting TRBD1. V gave up 8 bases and J gave up 5 bases; unmatched junction bases: 7. This CDR3 has 13 amino acids. Germline V CDR1 and CDR2: LNHDA, SQIVND (reference sequence). For the CDR3, the DNA is TGTGCCAGTGGACAGGGCCGGGGGACTGAAGCTTTCTTT. Amino acids: CASGQGRGTEAFF.

The chain combines TRBV10-3 with TRBJ2-2; no clear D. Germline loops: CDR1 ENHRY, CDR2 SYGVKD. The CDR3 has 14 residues. V was trimmed by 6 bases and J by 0 bases, leaving 8 bases between them. Here the CDR3 DNA reads TGTGCCATCAGGGCAGCGTCGAACACCGGGGAGCTGTTTTTT. Its protein is CAIRAASNTGELFF.

This clone showed up just once. The rearrangement joins TRBV27 to TRBJ2-7; 8 bases line up with TRBD1. Per germline, CDR1 MNHEY and CDR2 SMNVEV (reference sequence). This CDR3 has 13 residues. V lost 10 bases to trimming and J lost 0 bases; unmatched junction nucleotides: 5. CDR3 sequence (DNA): TGTGCCACCCGGGGACAGGCCTCCTACGAGCAGTACGTC. Protein product: CATRGQASYEQYV.

In regard to this clone: The sample contains more than one DNA sequence encoding this CDR3. The chain carries TRBV30 and TRBJ1-5; unclear D gene. V was trimmed by 0 bases and J by 2 bases, leaving 5 bases between them. The CDR3 runs to 13 residues. CDR1 and CDR2 (germline): GTSNPN, SVGIG (reference sequence). The CDR3 spells CAWSVRGNQPQHF. CDR3 DNA: TGTGCCTGGAGTGTACGGGGCAATCAGCCCCAGCATTTT.